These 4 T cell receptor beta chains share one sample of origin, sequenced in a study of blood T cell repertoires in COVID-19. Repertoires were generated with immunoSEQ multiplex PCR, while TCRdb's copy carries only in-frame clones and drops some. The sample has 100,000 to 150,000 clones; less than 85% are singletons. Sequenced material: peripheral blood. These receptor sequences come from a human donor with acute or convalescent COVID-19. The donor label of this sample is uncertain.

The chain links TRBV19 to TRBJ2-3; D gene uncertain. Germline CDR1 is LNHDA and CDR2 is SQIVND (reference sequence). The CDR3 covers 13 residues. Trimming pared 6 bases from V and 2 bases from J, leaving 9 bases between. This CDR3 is CASSPQHTDTQYF. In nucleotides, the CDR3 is TGTGCCAGTAGCCCCCAACACACAGATACGCAGTATTTT.

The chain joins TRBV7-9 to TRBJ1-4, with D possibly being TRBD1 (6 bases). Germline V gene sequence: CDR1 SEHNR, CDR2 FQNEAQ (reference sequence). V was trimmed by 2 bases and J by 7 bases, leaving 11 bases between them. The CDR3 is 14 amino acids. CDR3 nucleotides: TGTGCCAGCAGCTTACGTCAGGGGATTGAAAAACTGTTTTTT. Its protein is CASSLRQGIEKLFF.

CDR3 protein: CATSDLGLANTGELFF. DNA of the CDR3: TGTGCCACCAGTGATTTGGGCCTAGCGAACACCGGGGAGCTGTTTTTT. The genes are TRBV24-1 and TRBJ2-2; unclear D gene. CDR1 and CDR2 from the germline V gene are KGHDR and SFDVKD. Trimming cost V 0 bases and J 0 bases, with 7 bases left between them. The CDR3 is 16 amino acids.

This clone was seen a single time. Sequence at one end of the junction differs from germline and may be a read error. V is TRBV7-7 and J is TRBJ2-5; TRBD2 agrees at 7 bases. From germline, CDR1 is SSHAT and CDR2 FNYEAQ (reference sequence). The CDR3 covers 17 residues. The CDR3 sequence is CASSLGGAPSGVETQYF. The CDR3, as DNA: TGTGCTAGCAGCTTAGGCGGGGCCCCCAGCGGGGTAGAGACCCAGTACTTC.